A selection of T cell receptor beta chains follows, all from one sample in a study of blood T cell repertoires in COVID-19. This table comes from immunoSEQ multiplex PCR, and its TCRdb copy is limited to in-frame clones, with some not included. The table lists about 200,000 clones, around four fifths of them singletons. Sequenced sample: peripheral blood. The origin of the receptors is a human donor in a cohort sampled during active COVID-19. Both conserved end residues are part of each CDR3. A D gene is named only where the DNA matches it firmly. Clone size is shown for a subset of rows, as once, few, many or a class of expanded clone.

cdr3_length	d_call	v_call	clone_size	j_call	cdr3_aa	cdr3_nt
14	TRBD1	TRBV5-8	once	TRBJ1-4	CASRRTGSGEKLFF	TGTGCCAGCAGGAGGACAGGGTCGGGCGAAAAACTGTTTTTT
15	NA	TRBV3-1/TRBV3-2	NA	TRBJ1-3	CASSLGRNSGNTIYF	TGTGCCAGCAGCCTAGGGAGGAACTCTGGAAACACCATATATTTT
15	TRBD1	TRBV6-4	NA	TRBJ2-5	CASPKKTGGFETQYF	TGTGCCAGCCCGAAAAAGACAGGGGGCTTCGAGACCCAGTACTTC
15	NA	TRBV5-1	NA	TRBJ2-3	CASSLALGGQVPQYF	TGCGCCAGCAGCTTGGCCTTGGGGGGGCAGGTCCCGCAGTATTTT
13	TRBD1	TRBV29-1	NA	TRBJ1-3	CSGQGVGGNTIYF	TGCAGCGGGCAGGGGGTGGGTGGAAACACCATATATTTT
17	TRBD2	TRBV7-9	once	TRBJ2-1	CASSLDNGLDTNNEQFF	TGTGCCAGCAGCTTAGATAATGGACTAGATACTAACAATGAGCAGTTCTTC
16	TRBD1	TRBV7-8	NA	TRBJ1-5	CASSPLSTGVGQPQHF	TGTGCCAGCAGCCCTTTATCGACAGGGGTAGGGCAGCCCCAGCATTTT
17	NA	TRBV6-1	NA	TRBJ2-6	CASSEGGPLSGANVLTF	TGTGCCAGCAGTGAAGGGGGGCCACTCTCTGGGGCCAACGTCCTGACTTTC
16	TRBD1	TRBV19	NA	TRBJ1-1	CASSMGTGGVNTEAFF	TGTGCCAGTAGTATGGGGACAGGGGGCGTGAACACTGAAGCTTTCTTT
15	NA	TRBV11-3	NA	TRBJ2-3	CASSLGGPSTDTQYF	TGTGCCAGCAGCTTAGGCGGGCCTAGCACAGATACGCAGTATTTT
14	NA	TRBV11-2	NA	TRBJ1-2	CASSLGTTNYGYTF	TGTGCCAGCAGCTTAGGGACAACTAACTATGGCTACACCTTC
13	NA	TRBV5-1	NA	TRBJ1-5	CASSLEGRQPQHF	TGCGCCAGCAGCTTGGAGGGGCGTCAGCCCCAGCATTTT
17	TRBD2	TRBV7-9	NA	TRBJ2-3	CASSASWGLAGVDTQYF	TGTGCCAGCAGCGCCTCCTGGGGACTAGCGGGAGTTGATACGCAGTATTTT
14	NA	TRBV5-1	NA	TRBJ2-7	CASSDLGAVDEQYF	TGCGCCAGCTCGGATCTTGGGGCTGTCGACGAGCAGTACTTC
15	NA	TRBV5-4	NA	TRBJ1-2	CASSLLEGEVYGYTF	TGTGCCAGCAGCTTGTTGGAGGGAGAAGTCTATGGCTACACCTTC
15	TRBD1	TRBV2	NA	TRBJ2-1	CATPKRTGGYNEQFF	TGTGCCACCCCTAAGAGGACAGGGGGGTACAATGAGCAGTTCTTC
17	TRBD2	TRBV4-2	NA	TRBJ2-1	CASSQEGWDSGIREQFF	TGTGCCAGCAGCCAAGAGGGGTGGGATAGCGGGATTCGTGAGCAGTTCTTC
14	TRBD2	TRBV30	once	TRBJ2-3	CAWSGVSGSSTQYF	TGTGCCTGGAGTGGAGTTAGCGGGAGCAGTACGCAGTATTTT
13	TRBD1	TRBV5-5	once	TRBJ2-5	CASSLLGGETQYF	TGTGCCAGCAGCTTGTTAGGGGGCGAGACCCAGTACTTC
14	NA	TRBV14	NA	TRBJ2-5	CASSQGRGSETQYF	TGTGCCAGCAGCCAAGGACGGGGGAGTGAGACCCAGTACTTC
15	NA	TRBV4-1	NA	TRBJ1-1	CASSQGVQANTEAFF	TGCGCCAGCAGCCAAGGAGTCCAGGCGAACACTGAAGCTTTCTTT
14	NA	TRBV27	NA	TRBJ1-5	CASSLSNGNQPQHF	TGTGCCAGCAGTTTATCTAATGGCAATCAGCCCCAGCATTTT
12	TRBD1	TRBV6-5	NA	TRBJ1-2	CASSLGQSSYTF	TGTGCCAGCAGCCTGGGACAGTCCTCTTACACCTTC
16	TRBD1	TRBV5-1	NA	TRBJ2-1	CASSWGTGQPYNEQFF	TGCGCCAGCAGCTGGGGGACAGGGCAGCCCTACAATGAGCAGTTCTTC
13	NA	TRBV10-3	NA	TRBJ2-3	CAISGGGTDTQYF	TGTGCCATCAGTGGAGGAGGGACAGATACGCAGTATTTT
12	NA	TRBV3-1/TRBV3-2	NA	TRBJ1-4	CASSQGGEKLFF	TGTGCCAGCAGCCAAGGCGGGGAAAAACTGTTTTTT
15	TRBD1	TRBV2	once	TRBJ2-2	CASSFPGQYTGELFF	TGTGCCAGCAGTTTCCCGGGACAGTACACCGGGGAGCTGTTTTTT
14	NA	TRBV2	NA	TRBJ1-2	CASSANREMNGYTF	TGTGCCAGCAGTGCGAACAGGGAAATGAATGGCTACACCTTC
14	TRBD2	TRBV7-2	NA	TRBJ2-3	CASASGGFTHTQYF	TGTGCCAGCGCGAGCGGGGGGTTTACTCATACGCAGTATTTT
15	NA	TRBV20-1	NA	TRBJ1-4	CSASSLWQGNEKLFF	TGCAGTGCTAGTAGCTTGTGGCAGGGTAATGAAAAACTGTTTTTT
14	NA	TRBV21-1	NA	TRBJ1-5	CASKDRVQDQPQHF	TGTGCCAGCAAGGACAGGGTTCAGGATCAGCCCCAGCATTTT
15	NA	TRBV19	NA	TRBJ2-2	CASSIQLTNTGELFF	TGTGCCAGTAGTATACAGTTAACAAACACCGGGGAGCTGTTTTTT
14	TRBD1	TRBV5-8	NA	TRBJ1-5	CASSDGQAPQPQHF	TGTGCCAGCAGTGACGGACAGGCCCCTCAGCCCCAGCATTTT
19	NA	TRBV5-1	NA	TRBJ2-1	CASSLGYLFTGTPDNEQFF	TGCGCCAGCAGCTTGGGTTATTTATTTACTGGGACACCGGACAATGAGCAGTTCTTC
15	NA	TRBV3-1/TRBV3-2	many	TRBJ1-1	CASSQRPGRATEAFF	TGTGCCAGCAGCCAACGACCCGGGCGGGCCACTGAAGCTTTCTTT
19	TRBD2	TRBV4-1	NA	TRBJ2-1	CASSLQLAGGRGGYNEQFF	TGCGCCAGCAGCCTACAACTAGCGGGAGGGCGAGGGGGATACAATGAGCAGTTCTTC
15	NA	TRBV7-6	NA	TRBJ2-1	CASSLALGPFNEQFF	TGTGCCAGCAGCTTAGCGCTGGGCCCCTTCAATGAGCAGTTCTTC
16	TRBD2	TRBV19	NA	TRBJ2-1	CASSILGGGSYNEQFF	TGTGCCAGTAGTATATTGGGCGGGGGGTCCTACAATGAGCAGTTCTTC
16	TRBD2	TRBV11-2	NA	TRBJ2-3	CASSLDLAGVSDTQYF	TGTGCCAGCAGCTTGGATCTAGCGGGTGTCTCAGATACGCAGTATTTT
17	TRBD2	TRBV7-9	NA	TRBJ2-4	CASSLGRAGVAKNIQYF	TGTGCCAGCAGCTTAGGTAGAGCGGGAGTAGCCAAAAACATTCAGTACTTC
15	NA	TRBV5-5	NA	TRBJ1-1	CASSLGRRKNTEAFF	TGTGCCAGCAGCTTGGGCAGGCGAAAGAACACTGAAGCTTTCTTT
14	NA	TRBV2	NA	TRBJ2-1	CASSAGAAPNEQFF	TGTGCCAGCAGCGCGGGGGCGGCCCCCAATGAGCAGTTCTTC
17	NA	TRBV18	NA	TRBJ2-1	CASSSSPTSSSYNEQFF	TGTGCCAGCTCATCAAGCCCCACGTCGAGCTCCTACAATGAGCAGTTCTTC
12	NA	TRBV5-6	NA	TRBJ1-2	CASRRGFTGYTF	TGTGCCAGCAGAAGAGGGTTCACCGGCTACACCTTC
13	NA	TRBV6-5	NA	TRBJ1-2	CASSYSQEGGYTF	TGTGCCAGCAGTTACTCGCAAGAGGGTGGCTACACCTTC
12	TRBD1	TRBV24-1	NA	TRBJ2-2	CATGQGTGELFF	TGTGCCACCGGACAGGGAACCGGGGAGCTGTTTTTT
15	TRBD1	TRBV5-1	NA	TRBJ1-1	CASSPRQGDSTEAFF	TGCGCCAGCAGCCCAAGACAGGGCGATAGTACTGAAGCTTTCTTT
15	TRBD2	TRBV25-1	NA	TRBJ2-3	CASSESGRSTDTQYF	TGTGCCAGCAGTGAAAGCGGGAGGAGCACAGATACGCAGTATTTT
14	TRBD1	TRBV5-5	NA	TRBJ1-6	CASRDYRGYSPLHF	TGTGCCAGCAGAGACTACAGGGGATATTCACCCCTCCACTTT
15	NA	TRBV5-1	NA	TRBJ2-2	CASSFRDFGTGELFF	TGCGCCAGCAGCTTCCGGGACTTTGGGACCGGGGAGCTGTTTTTT
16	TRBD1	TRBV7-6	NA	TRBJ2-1	CASSLGGQGHYNEQFF	TGTGCCAGCAGCTTAGGAGGACAGGGGCACTACAATGAGCAGTTCTTC
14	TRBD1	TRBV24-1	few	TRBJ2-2	CATRDRGAAGELFF	TGTGCCACCAGGGACAGGGGAGCGGCCGGGGAGCTGTTTTTT
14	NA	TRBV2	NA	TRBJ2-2	CASSGLAGTGELFF	TGTGCCAGCAGTGGCCTAGCCGGCACCGGGGAGCTGTTTTTT
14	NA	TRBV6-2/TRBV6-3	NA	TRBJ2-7	CASSRSWTADEQYF	TGTGCCAGCAGCCGTTCCTGGACAGCAGACGAGCAGTACTTC
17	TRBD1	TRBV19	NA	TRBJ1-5	CASSGDRGSNSNQPQHF	TGTGCCAGTAGTGGGGACAGGGGATCTAATAGCAATCAGCCCCAGCATTTT
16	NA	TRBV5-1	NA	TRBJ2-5	CASSLAFAGAQETQYF	TGCGCCAGCAGCTTGGCCTTCGCGGGGGCCCAAGAGACCCAGTACTTC
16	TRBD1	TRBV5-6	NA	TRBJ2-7	CASRPNPGQGPYEQYF	TGTGCCAGCAGACCAAATCCGGGACAGGGGCCCTACGAGCAGTACTTC